The source of this T cell receptor beta chain is a study of blood T cell repertoires in COVID-19. Background on the study: Sites in the United States, Italy and Spain provided acute and convalescent COVID-19 samples. T cells, B-cell-depleted T cells, or PBMCs provided the cDNA or gDNA that served as material.

As handled by the study authors: From reference gene primer amplification, estimates of nucleated cell counts were derived. Method: immunoSEQ multiplex PCR; TCRdb's copy keeps in-frame clones and lacks some. Clonal size and the V and J genes are those of that table, whereas D and trimming came from the DNA. The sample contains 180,000 or so clones, around 80% of which appear only once. The CDR3 has 12 residues. Trimming cost V 8 bases and J 3 bases, with 10 bases left between them. Germline lookup yields CDR1 MNHNY and CDR2 SVGAGI (reference sequence). Specimen: peripheral blood. This sequence joins TRBV6-6 and TRBJ1-1; no firm D call. The clonotype comes from a man in his forties or fifties who had recovered from COVID-19. The CDR3 is CASRRQDTEAFF. The CDR3 DNA follows: TGTGCCAGCCGTAGACAAGACACTGAAGCTTTCTTT.